The TCR beta chain under discussion was sequenced for a study of cytomegalovirus exposure and HLA in healthy donors. Broader study findings: Among the sequence variants, a highly shared cluster was likely an artifact of sequencing. By HLA locus, TCR association rates varied in a later analysis, with DRB1 showing the most and HLA-C the fewest. TRBV6-2, TRBV6-3 and other indistinguishable V segments were excluded. Later analysis demonstrated an association between a missense DCLRE1C variant and TCR beta V- and J-gene trimming.

This clone was recorded a few times. Its matching antigen is unknown. It was with 60 Vbeta and 13 Jbeta primers that the PCR ran. The protocol was immunoSEQ multiplex PCR, while the TCRdb copy is restricted to in-frame clones and leaves out a portion. The table includes about 140,000 clones, more than 60% detected once. This CDR3 spans 14 amino acids. The junction had 2 bases not matched to a gene; V was cut back by 1 base and J by 5 bases. Germline assignment: CDR1 MGHRA and CDR2 YSYEKL. The chain links TRBV4-1 to TRBJ2-7, with 10 bases lining up with TRBD1. Source material: PBMCs. This receptor was taken from a female donor in good health and CMV-seronegative. CDR3 sequence: CASSQGTGGDEQYF. Here the CDR3 DNA reads TGCGCCAGCAGCCAAGGGACAGGGGGGGACGAGCAGTACTTC.